The 20 T cell receptor beta chains reported below all come from one sample, sequenced in a study of tissue T cells after allogeneic stem cell transplantation. The time point was: mouse harvest day 7 after allogeneic transplant. Tail vein injection delivered 10^7 T-cell-depleted bone marrow cells and 10^6 splenic CD5+ T cells. Assay used: immunoSEQ multiplex PCR; TCRdb lists only in-frame clones, some missing. This sample yields fewer than 6,000 clones, of which roughly 44% are seen a single time; roughly 3% belongs to the top ten. Sample: skin. The receptor source for this set is a female BALB/c mouse given C57BL/6 T cells with graft-versus-host disease after an allogeneic hematopoietic cell transplant.

Points on this clone: Here the gene names and germline are mouse. The read gets to within 1 residue of the CDR3 end, and the germline J gene fills in the rest. The rearrangement links TRBV26 to TRBJ1-1; the match to TRBD1 covers 10 bases. The length of the CDR3 is 14 residues. The ends lost 2 bases at V and 4 bases at J; junction bases unmatched: 1. Germline V gene data show CDR1 as KGHPV and CDR2 as FQNQEV (reference sequence). Here the CDR3 reads CASSLGQGGTEVFF. CDR3 DNA, as far as it was read: TGTGCCAGCAGTCTGGGACAGGGGGGCACAGAAGTCTTC.

As for this clone: The gene names here belong to mouse. The CDR3 end lies 1 residue beyond the end of the read and is filled in from the germline J gene. The chain combines TRBV23 with TRBJ2-5; the table's D call, TRBD2, has no DNA check behind it. Germline V gene lookup returns CDR1 KGHTA and CDR2 FQNQQP. This CDR3 has 15 amino acids. CDR3 amino acids: CSSSQSLGGHDTQYF. CDR3 DNA, as far as it was read: TGCTCCAGCAGTCAATCTCTGGGGGGGCATGACACCCAGTAC.

A note on this clone: The gene names given are mouse names. The read ends 1 residue before the CDR3 terminus; that terminus is restored from the germline J gene. The rearrangement joins TRBV26 to TRBJ2-1, with 10 bases matching TRBD1. After removal of 6 bases from V and 7 bases from J, the junction contained 6 bases not matched to a gene. Per the germline V gene, CDR1 is KGHPV and CDR2 is FQNQEV (reference sequence). CDR3 length: 14 amino acids. The CDR3 region is CASSPGQGSAEQFF. The sequenced part of the CDR3 DNA is TGTGCCAGCAGCCCGGGACAGGGGTCCGCTGAGCAGTTC. The whole variable domain, remainder taken from reference TRBV26 and TRBJ2-1, is NSKVIQTPRYLVKGQGQKAKMRCIPEKGHPVVFWYQQNKNNEFKFLINFQNQEVLQQIDMTEKRFSAECPSNSPCSLEIQSSEAGDSALYLCASSPGQGSAEQFFGPGTRLTVL.

Notes on this clone: The gene names given are mouse names. The read stops 1 residue short of the end of the CDR3; the missing end is completed from the germline J gene. The gene calls are TRBV3 and TRBJ1-3; the D gene is possibly TRBD1 (6 bases). V dropped 4 bases and J dropped 0 bases, with 7 bases sitting between them. In germline, CDR1 is SNHLY, CDR2 FYNGKV (reference sequence). This CDR3 has 14 amino acids. The sequenced part of the CDR3 DNA is TGTGCCAGCAGCTGGGACAATTCTGGAAATACGCTCTAT. This translates into CASSWDNSGNTLY. The whole CDR3 sequence reads CASSWDNSGNTLYF.

As concerns this clone: Genes and germline come from the mouse. Read coverage stops 1 residue before the CDR3 terminus; the germline J gene supplies the remainder. The chain uses TRBV5 and TRBJ1-4; TRBD1 aligns across 7 bases. Per germline, CDR1 LGHNA and CDR2 YNLKQL (reference sequence). V lost 1 base and J lost 7; bases outside the gene matches: 0. CDR3 size: 13 residues. CDR3 DNA (partial): TGTGCCAGCAGCCAAGGACAGGGCGAAAGATTATTT. Translating gives CASSQGQGERLF. The whole CDR3 reads CASSQGQGERLFF.

This clone was detected only once. Genes and germline come from the mouse. The read falls 1 residue short of the CDR3 end, and the missing part is taken from the germline J gene. The J gene is TRBJ1-4, the V gene TRBV3; D is perhaps TRBD1 (5 bases). Germline lookup yields CDR1 SNHLY and CDR2 FYNGKV (reference sequence). V shed 5 bases and J shed 0 bases, with 10 bases lying between them. The length of the CDR3 is 15 residues. Partial CDR3 DNA: TGTGCCAGCAGCATAGTGGGACTTTCCAACGAAAGATTATTT. Residues: CASSIVGLSNERLF. The full CDR3 sequence reads CASSIVGLSNERLFF.

This clone has a handful of counts. The germline and genes are mouse ones. The sequence runs out 1 residue before the end of the CDR3; the remainder is reconstructed from the germline J gene. The gene calls are TRBV13-1 and TRBJ1-3; 7 bases map to TRBD1. Germline loops: CDR1 NSHNY, CDR2 SYGAGN. The CDR3 covers 18 residues. The V and J ends lost 0 bases and 0 bases, in that order; junction bases with no gene match: 9. CDR3 region: CASSDDRQGGDSGNTLYF. CDR3 bases read: TGTGCCAGCAGTGATGACCGTCAGGGGGGCGATTCTGGAAATACGCTCTAT.

Only a few counts were recorded for this clone. The germline and genes are mouse ones. The read is 1 residue too short to cover the CDR3 end, so that end is filled in from the germline J gene. The chain employs TRBV26 and TRBJ1-3; TRBD1 matches 11 bases. Trimming at V came to 6 bases and at J to 2 bases, leaving 3 bases not matched to a gene. CDR1 is KGHPV and CDR2 is FQNQEV in the germline V gene (reference sequence). This CDR3 has 15 amino acids. CDR3 residues: CASSRGQGAGNTLYF. The part of the CDR3 DNA that was read is TGTGCCAGCAGCCGGGGACAGGGGGCTGGAAATACGCTCTAT. Together with reference TRBV26 and TRBJ1-3, the CDR3 gives the full variable domain: NSKVIQTPRYLVKGQGQKAKMRCIPEKGHPVVFWYQQNKNNEFKFLINFQNQEVLQQIDMTEKRFSAECPSNSPCSLEIQSSEAGDSALYLCASSRGQGAGNTLYFGEGSRLIVV.

Comment on this clone: All gene names here are mouse names. Read data end 1 residue before the CDR3 end; the end is taken from the germline J gene. The same CDR3 arises from other DNA sequences in this sample as well. The chain carries TRBV26 and TRBJ2-7; D gene uncertain. Germline CDR1 reads KGHPV; CDR2 reads FQNQEV (reference sequence). The CDR3 is 11 residues long. V lost 2 bases, J lost 4 bases, and 3 bases lay in between. CDR3 bases read: TGTGCCAGCAGTCTGCAGTATGAACAGTAC. Its protein is CASSLQYEQY. The full-length CDR3 reads as CASSLQYEQYF.

Concerning this clone: The gene symbols are mouse symbols. This chain's CDR3 is CASSLGGEEQYF. CDR3 bases read: TGTGCCAGCTCTCTCGGGGGAGAGGAACAGTAC. The chain links TRBV12-2 to TRBJ2-7; D tentatively reads TRBD1 or TRBD2 (5 bases each). The sequenced fragment ends 1 residue before the CDR3 boundary, so the rest is inferred from the germline J gene. The germline V and J ends were trimmed by 0 bases and 7 bases, with 9 bases remaining between them. This CDR3 spans 12 amino acids. The germline gives CDR1 SGHLS, CDR2 HYDKME.

A note on this clone: Genes here carry mouse names. The read ends 1 residue before the CDR3 terminus; that terminus is restored from the germline J gene. At the DNA level, this CDR3 is encoded by other sequences in the same sample as well. The chain carries TRBV26 and TRBJ2-3; D gene uncertain. Germline CDR1 reads KGHPV; CDR2 reads FQNQEV (reference sequence). V shed 3 bases and J shed 0 bases, with 4 bases lying between them. The CDR3 spans 13 residues. The covered CDR3 bases are TGTGCCAGCAGTCTCCACAGTGCAGAAACGCTGTAT. This gives the protein CASSLHSAETLY. The full CDR3 sequence reads CASSLHSAETLYF.

This clone was observed a handful of times. Gene names are the mouse ones. With the read ending 1 residue before the CDR3 end, the germline J gene is used to fill in that end. The chain couples TRBV26 to TRBJ2-2; D is undetermined. V dropped 3 bases and J dropped 0 bases, with 8 bases sitting between them. CDR3 size: 15 residues. Germline V gene data show CDR1 as KGHPV and CDR2 as FQNQEV (reference sequence). The CDR3: CASSLDTPNTGQLYF. The covered CDR3 bases are TGTGCCAGCAGTCTAGACACCCCAAACACCGGGCAGCTCTAC.

Turning to this clone: Gene names follow the mouse nomenclature. Read sequence stops 1 residue before the CDR3 end, and the germline J gene provides the missing end. V gene TRBV26 combines with J gene TRBJ2-4; D perhaps matches TRBD1 (5 bases). Germline V lookup: CDR1 KGHPV, CDR2 FQNQEV (reference sequence). This CDR3 is 14 amino acids long. Trimming removed 2 bases at V and 0 bases at J, with 6 bases between. The DNA read from the CDR3 is TGTGCCAGCAGTCTGGACAGTAGTCAAAACACCTTGTAC. Translation gives CASSLDSSQNTLY. The entire CDR3 protein reads CASSLDSSQNTLYF.

Concerning this clone: Gene names are the mouse ones. Read data end 1 residue before the CDR3 end; the end is taken from the germline J gene. The V and J genes are TRBV20 and TRBJ1-1; D perhaps matches TRBD1 (5 bases). Germline lookup yields CDR1 GFQATS and CDR2 STVNSAI. The CDR3 covers 13 residues. The V end was cut by 3 bases, the J end by 0 bases, with 8 bases between. CDR3 DNA (partial): TGTGGTGCTAGAGGGGTCGCAAACACAGAAGTCTTC. Amino acids: CGARGVANTEVF. The whole CDR3 is CGARGVANTEVFF.

As regards this clone: Gene names are the mouse ones. The DNA read from the CDR3 is TGTGCCAGCTCTCTCGACTGGGGGCACCAAGACACCCAGTAC. Its translation: CASSLDWGHQDTQY. The whole CDR3 sequence is CASSLDWGHQDTQYF. This sequence joins TRBV12-1 and TRBJ2-5; 9 positions match TRBD2. The read falls 1 residue short of the CDR3 end, and the missing part is taken from the germline J gene. Germline trimming cut 0 bases from V and 1 base from J; bases unmatched to any gene: 1. The germline CDR1 and CDR2 sequences are SGHSN and HYEKVE. The CDR3 has 15 amino acids.

Concerning this clone: Gene names and germline match the mouse. The read ends 1 residue shy of where the CDR3 ends; the end is completed using the germline J gene. This chain uses TRBV4 with TRBJ2-5; D is perhaps TRBD1 (5 bases). V gave up 5 bases and J gave up 0 bases, with 15 bases separating them. From germline, CDR1 is LGHDT and CDR2 YNNKQL (reference sequence). The CDR3 spans 16 residues. The CDR3 spells CASSAPAGRNQDTQYF. CDR3 DNA (partial): TGTGCCAGCAGCGCCCCGGCAGGGAGGAACCAAGACACCCAGTAC.

As for this clone: All gene names here are mouse names. The DNA ends 1 residue before the CDR3 does, and the rest of the CDR3 is filled in from the germline J gene. The V gene is TRBV1, the J gene TRBJ2-7; the D is unclear. Trimming left V 1 base short and J 7 bases short, with 8 bases between. The CDR3 consists of 12 residues. In germline, CDR1 is NSQYPW, CDR2 LRSPGD (reference sequence). The CDR3 loop reads CTCSAAVAEQYF. The CDR3 DNA, read in part, is TGCACCTGCAGTGCAGCCGTGGCCGAACAGTAC.

This clone was counted between two and nine times. Here the gene names and germline are mouse. The read ends 1 residue shy of where the CDR3 ends; the end is completed using the germline J gene. The rearrangement joins TRBV26 to TRBJ2-1, with D possibly being TRBD1 (5 bases). This CDR3 comprises 14 residues. CDR1 and CDR2 from the germline V gene are KGHPV and FQNQEV (reference sequence). V lost 2 bases and J 1 base, leaving 6 bases between the germline ends. Partial CDR3 DNA: TGTGCCAGCAGTCTGCCAGGGAACTATGCTGAGCAGTTC. Translation: CASSLPGNYAEQF. The entire CDR3 sequence reads CASSLPGNYAEQFF.

This clone was observed a handful of times. Gene names and germline match the mouse. The read stops 1 residue short of the end of the CDR3; the missing end is completed from the germline J gene. The J gene is TRBJ1-4, the V gene TRBV26, with D uncertain. The germline V and J ends were trimmed by 4 bases and 3 bases, with 9 bases remaining between them. Germline V gene data show CDR1 as KGHPV and CDR2 as FQNQEV (reference sequence). The CDR3 runs 14 residues. Partial CDR3 DNA: TGTGCCAGCAGTCCCTCGGGGACCAACGAAAGATTATTT. Translating gives CASSPSGTNERLF. The full CDR3 protein is CASSPSGTNERLFF.

This clone appeared a few times. Mouse names are used for the genes. From the germline J gene comes the end of the CDR3, since the read stops 1 residue before it. This rearrangement joins TRBV20 to TRBJ2-7; 8 nucleotides match TRBD1. CDR3 length: 13 residues. Germline V gene data show CDR1 as GFQATS and CDR2 as STVNSAI. Trimming cost V 3 bases and J 0 bases; bases outside gene matches: 1. The CDR3 loop reads CGASQGASYEQYF. The covered CDR3 bases are TGTGGTGCTAGTCAGGGGGCCTCCTATGAACAGTAC.